Each of the 23 T cell receptor beta chains below was sequenced from the same sample in a study of radiation and T cells in renal cell carcinoma. Time point of the sample: blood 2 weeks post-SBRT. Treatment reported: 15 Gy SBRT to primary tumor, nephrectomy 4 weeks later. The method was immunoSEQ multiplex PCR; TCRdb's version includes in-frame clones alone and lacks a portion of them. The sample contains about 49,000 clones, about 80% of which appear only once. Here the sequenced sample was blood, taken from a patient whose treatment included radiotherapy and nephrectomy. Receptors were obtained from a woman aged 70-85 years with renal cell carcinoma.

The chain links TRBV9 to TRBJ1-4, with a possible D match to TRBD1 (5 bases). The CDR3 totals 16 residues. Germline V gene data show CDR1 as SGDLS and CDR2 as YYNGEE. V lost 2 bases and J 8 bases, leaving 19 bases between the germline ends. This CDR3 is CASSVAGAAVGEKLFF. In DNA form, the CDR3 reads TGTGCCAGCAGCGTTGCTGGGGCCGCCGTCGGGGAAAAACTGTTTTTT.

The chain couples TRBV12-5 to TRBJ2-7; D may be TRBD2 (6 bases). Trimming pared 4 bases from V and 4 bases from J, leaving 14 bases between. This CDR3 has 14 residues. CDR1 LGHNT and CDR2 FRNRAP come from the germline V gene. Here the CDR3 reads CASGSGRVDYEQYF. CDR3 bases: TGTGCTAGTGGTTCCGGGAGAGTTGATTACGAGCAGTACTTC.

The rearrangement links TRBV18 to TRBJ1-3; 10 nucleotides match TRBD1. With 3 bases clipped from V and 4 bases from J, the junction kept 6 bases outside the gene matches. Germline loops: CDR1 KGHSH, CDR2 LQKENI. The CDR3 runs 16 residues. The CDR3 DNA reads TGTGCCAGCTCACCCGCCGGGACAGGGGTAGGAAACACCATATATTTT. Translating gives CASSPAGTGVGNTIYF.

This chain joins TRBV9 and TRBJ1-3; TRBD1 is a possible D gene (6 bases). CDR3 length: 15 amino acids. Trimming left V 1 base short and J 4 bases short, with 12 bases between. Germline V gene data show CDR1 as SGDLS and CDR2 as YYNGEE. CDR3 nucleotides: TGTGCCAGCAGCGTAATGGATGGGGGCGGAAACACCATATATTTT. It codes for CASSVMDGGGNTIYF.

V is TRBV6-5 and J is TRBJ2-7, with 8 positions matching TRBD2. The germline CDR1 and CDR2 sequences are MNHEY and SVGAGI. J lost 3 bases, V lost 7 bases, and 11 bases had no gene match. This CDR3 region has 15 residues. The CDR3: CASKLGGSGNYEQYF. CDR3 nucleotides: TGTGCCAGCAAACTTGGGGGTAGCGGGAACTACGAGCAGTACTTC.

The rearrangement links TRBV15 to TRBJ1-5; D not certain. Per the germline V gene, CDR1 is LNHNV and CDR2 is YYDKDF (reference sequence). V was pared by 0 bases and J by 6 bases, with 12 bases between. The CDR3 loop spans 15 amino acids. The CDR3 coding sequence is TGTGCCACCAGCAGAGATAAGGGAAATGGTCAGCCCCAGCATTTT. Translated: CATSRDKGNGQPQHF. Drawing the rest from reference TRBV15 and TRBJ1-5, the complete variable domain is DAMVIQNPRYQVTQFGKPVTLSCSQTLNHNVMYWYQQKSSQAPKLLFHYYDKDFNNEADTPDNFQSRRPNTSFCFLDIRSPGLGDTAMYLCATSRDKGNGQPQHFGDGTRLSIL.

The chain is built from TRBV4-1 and TRBJ2-7, with TRBD1 matching 10 bases. V lost 0 bases and J lost 7; bases outside the gene matches: 3. CDR3 size: 14 residues. Germline CDR1 is MGHRA and CDR2 is YSYEKL. For the CDR3, the DNA is TGCGCCAGCAGCCAAGACGGGACAGGGGATGAGCAGTACTTC. This translates into CASSQDGTGDEQYF.

This chain connects TRBV9 to TRBJ1-4, with 8 positions matching TRBD1. Germline CDR1 SGDLS, CDR2 YYNGEE. The V segment lost 8 bases and the J segment 8 bases; nucleotides outside the gene matches: 11. The length of the CDR3 is 14 residues. The DNA for the CDR3 is TGTGCCAGTGGATCTGGACAGGGCGGCGAAAAACTGTTTTTT. This codes for CASGSGQGGEKLFF.

This clone was observed a handful of times. The chain recombines TRBV5-1 with TRBJ1-2; TRBD1 agrees at 7 bases. With 4 bases clipped from V and 3 bases from J, the junction kept 3 bases outside the gene matches. This CDR3 region has 13 residues. The germline V gene encodes CDR1 SGHRS and CDR2 YFSETQ. CDR3 in amino acids: CASSIGQDYGYTF. In DNA form, the CDR3 reads TGCGCCAGCAGCATCGGACAGGACTATGGCTACACCTTC.

This rearrangement joins TRBV7-3 to TRBJ2-1, with D unclear. V was trimmed by 5 bases and J by 10 bases, leaving 15 bases between them. This CDR3 is built from 13 residues. Germline CDR1 reads SGHTA; CDR2 reads FQGTGA. CDR3 loop: CASSPQMNGEQFF. DNA of the CDR3: TGTGCCAGCAGCCCCCAGATGAACGGGGAGCAGTTCTTC.

V and J are TRBV6-5 and TRBJ1-2; 8 bases map to TRBD1. Germline CDR1 is MNHEY and CDR2 is SVGAGI. Trimming took 5 bases from V and 4 from J; bases not matched to a gene: 6. The CDR3 is 14 residues long. CDR3 DNA: TGTGCCAGCAGTCGAACAGGGGGAGCCTATGGCTACACCTTC. Its protein product is CASSRTGGAYGYTF.

In this sample, this clone turned up a few times. The V and J genes are TRBV5-8 and TRBJ2-7; maybe TRBD1 (5 bases). The germline V and J ends were trimmed by 4 bases and 6 bases, with 20 bases remaining between them. This CDR3 is 15 amino acids long. Germline loops: CDR1 SGHTS, CDR2 YDEGEE. DNA for the CDR3: TGTGCCAGCAGCCCAGGCTTGCAGGGTCGGAGCGAGCAGTACTTC. Protein sequence: CASSPGLQGRSEQYF. Combining the CDR3 with reference TRBV5-8 and TRBJ2-7 gives the whole variable domain EAGVTQSPTHLIKTRGQQATLRCSPISGHTSVYWYQQALGLGLQFLLWYDEGEERNRGNFPPRFSGRQFPNYSSELNVNALELEDSALYLCASSPGLQGRSEQYFGPGTRLTVT.

The V gene is TRBV27, the J gene TRBJ2-7; possible D gene TRBD1, 5 bases. From germline, CDR1 is MNHEY and CDR2 SMNVEV (reference sequence). This CDR3 region has 13 residues. V shed 11 bases and J shed 0 bases, with 14 bases lying between them. The CDR3 protein is CAVLDTYSYEQYF. The CDR3 DNA reads TGTGCCGTCCTGGACACTTACTCCTACGAGCAGTACTTC.

J is TRBJ2-2 and V is TRBV2; TRBD1 matches 7 bases. The CDR3 extends over 14 amino acids. The germline V gene has CDR1 SNHLY and CDR2 FYNNEI. The V segment lost 8 bases and the J segment 6 bases; nucleotides outside the gene matches: 9. CDR3 region: CASGKQGQAGELFF. CDR3 DNA: TGTGCCAGCGGAAAACAGGGGCAAGCCGGGGAGCTGTTTTTT.

This chain uses TRBV6-1 with TRBJ1-1; TRBD1 matches 7 bases. Germline V gene sequence: CDR1 MNHNS, CDR2 SASEGT. The V gene end was trimmed by 5 bases and the J gene end by 2 bases; junction bases not matched to a gene: 5. The CDR3 covers 14 residues. DNA for the CDR3: TGTGCCAGCAGTCCCGGGACAGCTAACACTGAAGCTTTCTTT. Translating it yields CASSPGTANTEAFF.

This chain links TRBV19 with TRBJ1-5; the match to TRBD1 covers 9 bases. The CDR3 spans 17 residues. Germline CDR1 and CDR2: LNHDA and SQIVND (reference sequence). V shed 1 base, J shed 3 bases, and the junction held 7 bases outside the gene matches. This CDR3 reads CASSIGRRTGVNQPQHF. Written as DNA, the CDR3 is TGTGCCAGTAGTATAGGGCGTAGGACAGGGGTCAATCAGCCCCAGCATTTT.

This CDR3 reads CASRDRPSGANVLTF. The CDR3 nucleotides read TGTGCCAGCCGGGACAGGCCTTCTGGGGCCAACGTCCTGACTTTC. The chain links TRBV6-1 to TRBJ2-6; 8 nucleotides line up with TRBD1. Germline V gives CDR1 MNHNS, CDR2 SASEGT. J gave up 1 base and V 8 bases, and 4 bases lay outside the gene matches. The CDR3 extends over 15 amino acids.

In the case of this clone: An end of the junction differs from the germline gene, which may be a read error. J is TRBJ1-1 and V is TRBV27; 7 nucleotides align to TRBD1. The V gene's germline CDR1 is MNHEY and CDR2 SMNVEV (reference sequence). This CDR3 comprises 14 residues. CDR3 in DNA: TGTGCCAGCAGTGCACAGGGGATTAACAATGAAGCTTTCTTT. It translates to CASSAQGINNEAFF.

The chain carries TRBV6-1 and TRBJ2-3, with D tentatively TRBD1 (5 bases). The V end was cut by 7 bases, the J end by 3 bases, with 14 bases between. CDR1 MNHNS and CDR2 SASEGT come from the germline V gene. CDR3 length: 14 amino acids. CDR3 amino acids: CASILGASTDTQYF. The CDR3 nucleotides are TGTGCCAGCATCCTAGGGGCGAGTACAGATACGCAGTATTTT.

This clone was detected only once. The chain links TRBV10-1 to TRBJ2-1; TRBD2 agrees at 8 bases. The CDR3 has 13 amino acids. Germline V CDR1 and CDR2: WNHNN, SYGVQD (reference sequence). V lost 10 bases and J lost 6; bases outside the gene matches: 8. CDR3 coding DNA: TGCGCCACGGGACTAGTGGGGCGCAATGAGCAGTTCTTC. Translated, it gives CATGLVGRNEQFF.

The chain joins TRBV6-4 to TRBJ2-3; 7 bases align to TRBD2. The CDR3 runs to 16 residues. Trimming cost V 0 bases and J 8 bases; bases outside gene matches: 11. CDR1 is MRHNA, CDR2 SNTAGT, per germline. CDR3 protein: CASSDSGAGAEGTQYF. CDR3 DNA sequence: TGTGCCAGCAGTGACTCCGGTGCGGGAGCGGAGGGTACGCAGTATTTT.

The rearrangement joins TRBV4-3 to TRBJ2-2; the match to TRBD2 covers 7 bases. The CDR3 has 15 amino acids. V shed 4 bases and J 3 bases; nucleotides not matched to a gene: 5. Germline CDR1 reads LGHNA; CDR2 reads YSLEER. CDR3 DNA sequence: TGCGCCAGCAGCCTTAGGGAGGGGTACACCGGGGAGCTGTTTTTT. Its protein is CASSLREGYTGELFF.

The rearrangement links TRBV19 to TRBJ1-3, with D unresolved. Germline lookup yields CDR1 LNHDA and CDR2 SQIVND (reference sequence). This CDR3 has 13 residues. V lost 5 bases and J lost 0, with 5 bases in between. The CDR3 DNA reads as TGTGCCAGTAGTTCCCCCTCTGGAAACACCATATATTTT. This sequence encodes CASSSPSGNTIYF.